Included here is one TCR beta chain sequence, with context. Antigen: not known. The PCR had 60 Vbeta and 13 Jbeta primers. Clones were sequenced by immunoSEQ multiplex PCR, and TCRdb holds only the in-frame ones, with some missing. Of about 140,000 clones in the sample, 60% to 85% were seen once. This sample was included in a study of cytomegalovirus exposure and HLA in healthy donors. Study results and limitations: Clonal expansion was found to be greater in HLA-associated TCR beta chains than in equally common others in a later analysis. A later analysis found TCR association rates differed by HLA locus, highest for DRB1 and lowest for HLA-C.

Trimming at V came to 3 bases and at J to 8 bases, leaving 12 bases not matched to a gene. This CDR3 is built from 17 residues. From germline, CDR1 is SGHRS and CDR2 YFSETQ. Material for sequencing was PBMCs. The rearrangement links TRBV5-1 to TRBJ2-1; 12 bases match TRBD2. This clonotype originated in a man between 18 and 35 years old in good health and CMV-seronegative. In DNA, the CDR3 is TGCGCCAGCAGCTCATATCTAGCGGGAGGGCTGACTCATGAGCAGTTCTTC. This translates into CASSSYLAGGLTHEQFF.